The 20 T cell receptor beta chains presented below share a single source sample, sequenced in a study of blood T cell repertoires in COVID-19. Clones were read by immunoSEQ multiplex PCR, and TCRdb kept only the in-frame ones, dropping some. The data show over 100,000 clones, around nine tenths seen once. The sample taken for sequencing was peripheral blood. The receptors were sampled from a man aged 35-49 years with acute or convalescent COVID-19.

J is TRBJ2-7 and V is TRBV6-5, with a possible D match to TRBD2 (6 bases). The length of the CDR3 is 11 residues. CDR1 is MNHEY and CDR2 is SVGAGI in the germline V gene. Trimming pared 9 bases from V and 2 bases from J, leaving 8 bases between. CDR3 sequence (DNA): TGTGCCAGTCTAGCGACCTACGAGCAGTACTTC. This encodes CASLATYEQYF.

The chain is built from TRBV25-1 and TRBJ1-4, with TRBD1 identical over 9 bases. The V and J ends lost 2 bases and 8 bases, in that order; junction bases with no gene match: 6. The CDR3 is made up of 15 amino acids. CDR1 is MGHDK, CDR2 SYGVNS, per germline. CDR3 bases: TGTGCCAGCAGTGAAAACAGGGGGCTTTTCGAAAAACTGTTTTTT. It codes for CASSENRGLFEKLFF.

The chain links TRBV11-1 to TRBJ1-3, with 11 nucleotides matching TRBD1. The CDR3 runs to 15 residues. With 5 bases clipped from V and 3 bases from J, the junction kept 3 bases outside the gene matches. Germline-derived CDR1 and CDR2 are SGHAT and FQDESV (reference sequence). The CDR3 spells CASSADRGLGNTIYF. The CDR3 bases are TGTGCCAGCAGCGCGGACAGGGGGCTTGGAAACACCATATATTTT.

The V gene is TRBV19, the J gene TRBJ1-4, with TRBD1 matching over 7 bases. Germline V CDR1 and CDR2: LNHDA, SQIVND (reference sequence). This CDR3 is built from 14 residues. The J segment lost 5 bases and the V segment lost 5 bases, leaving 5 bases of the junction unmatched. The CDR3 sequence is CASSSGTVNEKLFF. CDR3 nucleotide sequence: TGTGCCAGTAGTTCCGGGACAGTAAATGAAAAACTGTTTTTT.

The chain joins TRBV2 to TRBJ1-2; tentatively, D is TRBD1 (5 bases). Germline V gene data show CDR1 as SNHLY and CDR2 as FYNNEI. CDR3 length equals 13 residues. Trimming pared 3 bases from V and 3 bases from J, leaving 8 bases between. The CDR3 DNA is TGTGCCAGCAGTGAGGGGCAGGACTATGGCTACACCTTC. Residues: CASSEGQDYGYTF.

The count of this clone is one. Distinct nucleotide sequences in the sample also encode this CDR3. The genes are TRBV6-6 and TRBJ1-1, with D perhaps TRBD1 (6 bases). CDR3 size: 13 residues. Germline values: CDR1 MNHNY, CDR2 SVGAGI (reference sequence). Trimming took 5 bases from V and 1 from J, leaving 8 bases between them. Here the CDR3 DNA reads TGTGCCAGCAGTCCGGGACAGAACACTGAAGCTTTCTTT. Its translation: CASSPGQNTEAFF.

V gene TRBV6-2 or TRBV6-3 combines with J gene TRBJ2-6, with 10 bases fitting TRBD1. Germline CDR1 is MNHEY and CDR2 is SVGEGT. The junction had 10 bases not matched to a gene; V was cut back by 5 bases and J by 0 bases. CDR3 length: 19 residues. The CDR3 DNA sequence: TGTGCCAGCAGTAAACGACAGGGGGCCACGAGCTCTGGGGCCAACGTCCTGACTTTC. Its protein product is CASSKRQGATSSGANVLTF.

The rearrangement joins TRBV7-9 to TRBJ2-1; TRBD1 aligns across 8 bases. V lost 3 bases to trimming and J lost 8 bases; unmatched junction nucleotides: 9. The CDR3 is 15 amino acids. The germline V gene encodes CDR1 SEHNR and CDR2 FQNEAQ (reference sequence). CDR3 bases: TGTGCCAGCAGCTTCGGACAGGGTGCTCTAGATGAGCAGTTCTTC. Residues: CASSFGQGALDEQFF. The entire variable domain, with the rest obtained from reference TRBV7-9 and TRBJ2-1, is as follows: DTGVSQNPRHKITKRGQNVTFRCDPISEHNRLYWYRQTLGQGPEFLTYFQNEAQLEKSRLLSDRFSAERPKGSFSTLEIQRTEQGDSAMYLCASSFGQGALDEQFFGPGTRLTVL.

This clone has a single count. The genes are TRBV24-1 and TRBJ1-2; perhaps TRBD1 as D (6 bases). The germline gives CDR1 KGHDR, CDR2 SFDVKD. V was clipped by 3 bases and J by 1 base, with 8 bases between them. The CDR3 spans 14 residues. CDR3 sequence reads: CATSDMDSNYGYTF. The CDR3 nucleotides read TGTGCCACCAGTGATATGGACAGTAACTATGGCTACACCTTC.

This clone has just one count. The chain couples TRBV19 to TRBJ2-7; D is unclear. Germline-derived CDR1 and CDR2 are LNHDA and SQIVND (reference sequence). The V gene lost 3 bases and the J gene lost 0 bases, with 6 bases spanning the gap. The CDR3 runs to 13 residues. CDR3 in DNA: TGTGCCAGTAGTATGAGAGGCTCCTACGAGCAGTACTTC. Translation gives CASSMRGSYEQYF.

This clone has more than one count but fewer than ten. The rearrangement uses TRBV7-8 and TRBJ1-6; 7 nucleotides align to TRBD1. Germline CDR1 reads SGHVS; CDR2 reads FQNEAQ. V lost 5 bases to trimming and J lost 6 bases; unmatched junction nucleotides: 7. CDR3 length equals 15 residues. CDR3 bases: TGTGCCAGCAGCGAAGACAGGGCCTTTAATTCACCCCTCCACTTT. Its protein is CASSEDRAFNSPLHF.

The chain uses TRBV3-1 (or the pseudogene TRBV3-2) and TRBJ2-1; 8 bases are shared with TRBD2. Germline values: CDR1 LGHDT, CDR2 YNNKEL (reference sequence). V shed 4 bases, J shed 6 bases, and the junction held 17 bases outside the gene matches. The CDR3 runs 18 residues. The CDR3 DNA reads TGTGCCAGCAGCCCATTGACTAGCGTCCTCACATGGGGCAATGAGCAGTTCTTC. It specifies CASSPLTSVLTWGNEQFF.

V and J are TRBV4-1 and TRBJ1-2; 7 bases are a match to TRBD1. The CDR3 runs to 15 residues. Germline CDR1 is MGHRA and CDR2 is YSYEKL. The ends lost 0 bases at V and 4 bases at J; junction bases unmatched: 5. The CDR3 sequence is CASSQDRGTVYGYTF. The CDR3, as DNA: TGCGCCAGCAGCCAAGATCGAGGGACAGTCTATGGCTACACCTTC.

V gene TRBV6-6 combines with J gene TRBJ1-2, with D tentatively TRBD1 (5 bases). Per the germline V gene, CDR1 is MNHNY and CDR2 is SVGAGI (reference sequence). V was trimmed by 0 bases and J by 2 bases, leaving 10 bases between them. The CDR3 is made up of 15 amino acids. This CDR3 is CASSYSPGLNYGYTF. The CDR3 DNA follows: TGTGCCAGCAGTTACTCCCCGGGACTCAACTATGGCTACACCTTC.

The rearrangement uses TRBV29-1 and TRBJ1-2; the match to TRBD1 covers 9 bases. Per the germline V gene, CDR1 is SQVTM and CDR2 is ANQGSEA. This CDR3 is 14 amino acids long. V lost 8 bases to trimming and J lost 6 bases; unmatched junction nucleotides: 13. CDR3 DNA sequence: TGCAGCACGCATCTTTCACAGGGGGCGGATGGCTACACCTTC. This encodes CSTHLSQGADGYTF.

Only one count was recorded for this clone. This sequence joins TRBV19 and TRBJ2-5, with 7 positions matching TRBD1. V lost 3 bases to trimming and J lost 4 bases; unmatched junction nucleotides: 8. CDR3 length: 15 amino acids. Germline V gives CDR1 LNHDA, CDR2 SQIVND (reference sequence). CDR3 region: CASSINEGARETQYF. CDR3 nucleotide sequence: TGTGCCAGTAGTATCAACGAGGGGGCGCGAGAGACCCAGTACTTC.

This clone has just one count. This chain uses TRBV5-4 with TRBJ1-1; TRBD1 matches 11 bases. V dropped 4 bases and J dropped 7; count of bases not matched to a gene: 3. The CDR3 spans 13 residues. Germline V gene sequence: CDR1 SGHNT, CDR2 YYREEE (reference sequence). The CDR3 here is CASSGTGGGEAFF. In DNA, the CDR3 is TGTGCCAGCAGCGGGACAGGGGGAGGTGAAGCTTTCTTT. Full variable domain (remainder filled in from reference TRBV5-4 and TRBJ1-1): ETGVTQSPTHLIKTRGQQVTLRCSSQSGHNTVSWYQQALGQGPQFIFQYYREEENGRGNFPPRFSGLQFPNYSSELNVNALELDDSALYLCASSGTGGGEAFFGQGTRLTVV.

On this clone: The junction departs from the called germline gene at one end, perhaps through a read error. The V and J genes are TRBV10-1 and TRBJ2-2; D might be TRBD2 (5 bases). The germline V gene has CDR1 WNHNN and CDR2 SYGVQD (reference sequence). This CDR3 comprises 15 residues. Here the CDR3 DNA reads TGCGCCTTTACCCCGGGTGGAAGGCTACACCGGGGAGCTGTTTTT. Residues: CAFTPGGRLHRGAVF.

V and J are TRBV10-3 and TRBJ1-1; 11 bases match TRBD1. V lost 6 bases and J lost 3; bases outside the gene matches: 3. CDR3 size: 14 residues. Germline CDR1 and CDR2: ENHRY and SYGVKD. Written as DNA, the CDR3 is TGTGCCATCAGGGCGGGACAGGGGGACACTGAAGCTTTCTTT. Translated, it gives CAIRAGQGDTEAFF.

CDR3 loop: CASTPEGQTGGKGTYNSPLHF. CDR3 sequence (DNA): TGTGCCAGCACCCCGGAGGGGCAGACAGGGGGAAAAGGAACCTATAATTCACCCCTCCACTTT. This sequence joins TRBV4-2 and TRBJ1-6, with 9 nucleotides matching TRBD1. The CDR3 consists of 21 residues. The germline gives CDR1 LGHNA, CDR2 YNFKEQ. Losses at the gene ends were 7 bases for V and 2 bases for J; bases not matched to a gene: 21.